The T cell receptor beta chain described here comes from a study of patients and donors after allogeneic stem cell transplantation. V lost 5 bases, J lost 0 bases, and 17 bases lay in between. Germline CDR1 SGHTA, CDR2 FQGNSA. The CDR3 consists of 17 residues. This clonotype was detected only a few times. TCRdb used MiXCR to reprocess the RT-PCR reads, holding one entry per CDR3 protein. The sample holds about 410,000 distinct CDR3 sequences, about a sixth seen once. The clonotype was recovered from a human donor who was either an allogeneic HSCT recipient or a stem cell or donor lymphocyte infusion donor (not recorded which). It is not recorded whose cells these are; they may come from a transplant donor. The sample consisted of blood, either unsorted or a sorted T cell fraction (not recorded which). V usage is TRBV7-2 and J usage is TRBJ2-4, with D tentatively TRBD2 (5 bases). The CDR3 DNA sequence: TGTGCCAGCAGCCACCCTCGCGGGTCTCTAGCCAAAAACATTCAGTACTTC. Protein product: CASSHPRGSLAKNIQYF.